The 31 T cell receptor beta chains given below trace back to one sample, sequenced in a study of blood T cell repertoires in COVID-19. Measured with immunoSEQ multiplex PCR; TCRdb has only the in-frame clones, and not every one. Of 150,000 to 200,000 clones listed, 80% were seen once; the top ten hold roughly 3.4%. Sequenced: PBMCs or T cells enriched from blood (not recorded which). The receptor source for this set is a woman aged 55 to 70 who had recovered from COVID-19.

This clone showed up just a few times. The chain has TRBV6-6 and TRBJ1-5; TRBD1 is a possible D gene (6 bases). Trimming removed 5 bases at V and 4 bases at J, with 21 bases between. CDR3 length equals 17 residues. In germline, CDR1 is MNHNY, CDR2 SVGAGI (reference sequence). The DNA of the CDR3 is TGTGCCAGCAGTCTCTCACCTCCGGGGACACGAAATCAGCCCCAGCATTTT. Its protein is CASSLSPPGTRNQPQHF.

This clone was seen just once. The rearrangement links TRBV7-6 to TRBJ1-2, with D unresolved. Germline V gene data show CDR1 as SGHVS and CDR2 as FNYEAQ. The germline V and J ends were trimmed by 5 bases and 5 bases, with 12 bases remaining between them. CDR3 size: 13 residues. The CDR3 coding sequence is TGTGCCAGCAGCCAAGGAGTGATTTATGGCTACACCTTC. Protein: CASSQGVIYGYTF.

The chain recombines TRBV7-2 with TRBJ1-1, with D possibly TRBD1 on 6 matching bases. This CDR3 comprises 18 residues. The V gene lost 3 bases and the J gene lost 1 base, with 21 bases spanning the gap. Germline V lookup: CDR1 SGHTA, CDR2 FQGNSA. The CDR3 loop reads CASSFRSAPTQGNTEAFF. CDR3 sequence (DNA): TGTGCCAGCAGCTTTAGGAGCGCACCCACACAGGGGAACACTGAAGCTTTCTTT.

The CDR3 protein is CASSWDRGRGGYTF. CDR3 DNA: TGTGCCAGTAGTTGGGACAGGGGGCGAGGTGGCTACACCTTC. J is TRBJ1-2 and V is TRBV19; 12 bases are shared with TRBD1. Trimming at V came to 5 bases and at J to 7 bases, leaving 5 bases not matched to a gene. The CDR3 loop spans 14 amino acids. Germline CDR1 and CDR2: LNHDA and SQIVND (reference sequence).

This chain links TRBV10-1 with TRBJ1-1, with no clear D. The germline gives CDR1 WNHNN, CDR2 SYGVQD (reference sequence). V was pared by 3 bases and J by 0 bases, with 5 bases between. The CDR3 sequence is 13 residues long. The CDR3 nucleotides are TGCGCCAGCAGTGAACAAGTGAACACTGAAGCTTTCTTT. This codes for CASSEQVNTEAFF.

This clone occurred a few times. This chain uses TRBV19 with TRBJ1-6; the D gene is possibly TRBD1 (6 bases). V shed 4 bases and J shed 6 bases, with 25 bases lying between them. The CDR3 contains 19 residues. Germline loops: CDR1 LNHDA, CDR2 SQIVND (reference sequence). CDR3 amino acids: CASSKWGRGKTGGNSPLHF. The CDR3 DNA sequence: TGTGCCAGTAGTAAATGGGGCAGGGGAAAAACGGGAGGTAATTCACCCCTCCACTTT.

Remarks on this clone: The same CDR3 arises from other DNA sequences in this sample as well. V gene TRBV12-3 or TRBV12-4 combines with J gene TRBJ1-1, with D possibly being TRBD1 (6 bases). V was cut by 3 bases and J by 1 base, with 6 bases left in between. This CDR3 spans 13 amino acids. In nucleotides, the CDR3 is TGTGCCAGCAGTTTGACAGGGAACACTGAAGCTTTCTTT. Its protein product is CASSLTGNTEAFF.

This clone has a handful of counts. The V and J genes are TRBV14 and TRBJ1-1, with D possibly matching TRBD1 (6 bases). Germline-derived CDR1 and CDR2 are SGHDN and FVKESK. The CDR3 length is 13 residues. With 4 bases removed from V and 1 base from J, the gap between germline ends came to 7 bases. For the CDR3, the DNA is TGTGCCAGCAGCCGGACAGCGAACACTGAAGCTTTCTTT. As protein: CASSRTANTEAFF. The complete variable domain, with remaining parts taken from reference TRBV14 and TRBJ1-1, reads EAGVTQFPSHSVIEKGQTVTLRCDPISGHDNLYWYRRVMGKEIKFLLHFVKESKQDESGMPNNRFLAERTGGTYSTLKVQPAELEDSGVYFCASSRTANTEAFFGQGTRLTVV.

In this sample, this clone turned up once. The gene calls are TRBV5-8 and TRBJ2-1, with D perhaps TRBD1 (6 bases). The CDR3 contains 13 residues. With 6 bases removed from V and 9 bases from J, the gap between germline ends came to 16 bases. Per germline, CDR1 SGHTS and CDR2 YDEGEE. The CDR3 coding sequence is TGTGCCAGCACCTTCAGGGGATTTAGTGAGCAGTTCTTC. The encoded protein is CASTFRGFSEQFF.

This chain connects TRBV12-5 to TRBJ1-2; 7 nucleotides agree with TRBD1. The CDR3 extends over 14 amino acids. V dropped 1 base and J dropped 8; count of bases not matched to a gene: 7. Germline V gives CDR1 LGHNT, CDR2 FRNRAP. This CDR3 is CASGLGQGGIGYTF. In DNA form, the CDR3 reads TGTGCTAGTGGTTTGGGACAGGGTGGGATCGGCTACACCTTC.

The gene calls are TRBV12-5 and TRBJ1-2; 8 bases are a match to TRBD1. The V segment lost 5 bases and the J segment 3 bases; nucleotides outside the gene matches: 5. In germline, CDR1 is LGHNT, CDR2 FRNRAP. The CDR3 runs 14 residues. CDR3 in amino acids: CASGIGTGYYGYTF. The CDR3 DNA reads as TGTGCTAGTGGTATCGGGACAGGATACTATGGCTACACCTTC.

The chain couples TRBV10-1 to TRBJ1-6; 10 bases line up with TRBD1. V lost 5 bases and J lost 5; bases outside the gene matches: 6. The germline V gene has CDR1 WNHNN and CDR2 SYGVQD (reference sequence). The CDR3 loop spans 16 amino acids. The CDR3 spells CASSSRTGGDNSPLHF. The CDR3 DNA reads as TGCGCCAGCAGTAGCAGGACAGGGGGTGATAATTCACCCCTCCACTTT.

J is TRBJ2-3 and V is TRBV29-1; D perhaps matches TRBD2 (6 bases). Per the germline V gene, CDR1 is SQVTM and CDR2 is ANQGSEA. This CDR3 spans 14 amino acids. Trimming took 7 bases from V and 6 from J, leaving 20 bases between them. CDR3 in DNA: TGCAGCGACGGGGGACTCGTGAGGGGTGATACGCAGTATTTT. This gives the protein CSDGGLVRGDTQYF.

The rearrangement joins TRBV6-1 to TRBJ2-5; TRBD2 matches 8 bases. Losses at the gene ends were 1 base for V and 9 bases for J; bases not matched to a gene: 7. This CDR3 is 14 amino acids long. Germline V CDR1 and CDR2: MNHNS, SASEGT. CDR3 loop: CASSEGISGVSQYF. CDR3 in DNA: TGTGCCAGCAGTGAAGGAATTAGCGGGGTATCCCAGTACTTC.

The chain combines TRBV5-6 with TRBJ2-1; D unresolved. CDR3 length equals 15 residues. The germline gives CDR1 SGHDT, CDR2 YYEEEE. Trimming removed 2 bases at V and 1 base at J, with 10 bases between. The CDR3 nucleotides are TGTGCCAGCAGCTTTCGAGCCGTGTCCTACAATGAGCAGTTCTTC. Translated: CASSFRAVSYNEQFF.

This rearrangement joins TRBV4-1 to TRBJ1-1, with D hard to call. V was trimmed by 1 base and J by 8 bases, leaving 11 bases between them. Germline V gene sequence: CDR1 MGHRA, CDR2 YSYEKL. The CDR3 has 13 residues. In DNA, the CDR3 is TGCGCCAGCAGCCAAGGCGAGGGAGTGGAAGCTTTCTTT. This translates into CASSQGEGVEAFF.

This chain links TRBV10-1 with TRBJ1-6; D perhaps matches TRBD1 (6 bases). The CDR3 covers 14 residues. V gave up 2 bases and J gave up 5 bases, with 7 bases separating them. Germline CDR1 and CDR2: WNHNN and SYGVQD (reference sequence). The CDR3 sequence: CASSEGQNNSPLHF. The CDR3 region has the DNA TGCGCCAGCAGTGAGGGACAGAATAATTCACCCCTCCACTTT.

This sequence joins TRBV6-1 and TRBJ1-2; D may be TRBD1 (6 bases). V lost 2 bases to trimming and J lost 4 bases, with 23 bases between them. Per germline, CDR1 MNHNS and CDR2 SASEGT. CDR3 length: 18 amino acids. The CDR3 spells CASSESGTRVLRSYGYTF. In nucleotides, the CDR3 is TGTGCCAGCAGTGAAAGCGGGACAAGGGTGTTGAGATCCTATGGCTACACCTTC.

The CDR3 DNA follows: TGTGCCAGCTCACCACGGCAGGGGAACTACAATGAGCAGTTCTTC. This codes for CASSPRQGNYNEQFF. This rearrangement joins TRBV18 to TRBJ2-1; D possibly corresponds to TRBD1 (6 bases). Trimming left V 1 base short and J 3 bases short, with 10 bases between. Germline V gene sequence: CDR1 KGHSH, CDR2 LQKENI. This CDR3 has 15 residues. Combining the CDR3 with reference TRBV18 and TRBJ2-1 gives the whole variable domain NAGVMQNPRHLVRRRGQEARLRCSPMKGHSHVYWYRQLPEEGLKFMVYLQKENIIDESGMPKERFSAEFPKEGPSILRIQQVVRGDSAAYFCASSPRQGNYNEQFFGPGTRLTVL.

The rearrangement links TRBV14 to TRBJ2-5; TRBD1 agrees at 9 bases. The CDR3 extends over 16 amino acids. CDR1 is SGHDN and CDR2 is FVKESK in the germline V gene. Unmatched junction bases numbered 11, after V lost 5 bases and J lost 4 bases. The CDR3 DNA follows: TGTGCCAGCAGCAAACAGGGGGCTATCCTTACAGAGACCCAGTACTTC. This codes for CASSKQGAILTETQYF.

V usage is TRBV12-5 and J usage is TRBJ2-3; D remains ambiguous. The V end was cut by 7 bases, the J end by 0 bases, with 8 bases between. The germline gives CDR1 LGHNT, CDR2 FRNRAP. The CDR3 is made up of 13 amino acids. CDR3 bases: TGTGCTAGTGAAGGTAGCAGCACAGATACGCAGTATTTT. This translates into CASEGSSTDTQYF.

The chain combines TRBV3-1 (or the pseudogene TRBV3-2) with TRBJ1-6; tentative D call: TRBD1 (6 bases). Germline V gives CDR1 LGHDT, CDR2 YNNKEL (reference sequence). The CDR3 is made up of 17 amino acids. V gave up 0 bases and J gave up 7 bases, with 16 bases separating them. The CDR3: CASSQESGAWLNSPLHF. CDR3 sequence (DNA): TGTGCCAGCAGCCAAGAGTCAGGGGCCTGGTTAAATTCACCCCTCCACTTT.

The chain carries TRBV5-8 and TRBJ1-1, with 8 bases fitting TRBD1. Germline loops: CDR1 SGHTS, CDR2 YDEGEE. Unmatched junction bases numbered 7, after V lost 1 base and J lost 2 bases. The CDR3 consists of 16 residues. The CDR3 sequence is CASSLQLGQGNTEAFF. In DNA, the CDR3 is TGTGCCAGCAGCTTGCAACTTGGACAGGGAAACACTGAAGCTTTCTTT.

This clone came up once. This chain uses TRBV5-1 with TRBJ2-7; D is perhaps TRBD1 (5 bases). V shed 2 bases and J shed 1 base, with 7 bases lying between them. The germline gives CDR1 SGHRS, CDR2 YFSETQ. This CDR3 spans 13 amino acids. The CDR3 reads CASSFPGSYEQYF. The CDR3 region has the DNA TGCGCCAGCAGCTTTCCAGGGTCCTACGAGCAGTACTTC.

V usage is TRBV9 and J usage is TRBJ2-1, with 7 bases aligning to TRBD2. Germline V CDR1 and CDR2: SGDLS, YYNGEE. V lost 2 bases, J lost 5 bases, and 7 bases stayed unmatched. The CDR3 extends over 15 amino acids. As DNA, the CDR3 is TGTGCCAGCAGCGTCGGCAGCGGGGTAGACAATGAGCAGTTCTTC. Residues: CASSVGSGVDNEQFF.

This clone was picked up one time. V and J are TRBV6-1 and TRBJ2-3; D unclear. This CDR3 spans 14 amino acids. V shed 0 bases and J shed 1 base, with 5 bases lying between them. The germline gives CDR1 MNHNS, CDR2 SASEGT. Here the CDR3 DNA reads TGTGCCAGCAGTGAAGCGTCGGGCACAGATACGCAGTATTTT. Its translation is CASSEASGTDTQYF.

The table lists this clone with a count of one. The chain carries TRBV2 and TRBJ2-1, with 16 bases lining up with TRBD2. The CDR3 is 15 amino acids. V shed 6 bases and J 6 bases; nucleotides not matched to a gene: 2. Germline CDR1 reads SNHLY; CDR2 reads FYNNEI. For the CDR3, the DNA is TGTGCCAGCAGCGGGACTAGCGGGGGGGCCAATGAGCAGTTCTTC. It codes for CASSGTSGGANEQFF.

CDR3 amino acids: CASSPLEEVYGYTF. Here the CDR3 DNA reads TGTGCCAGCTCACCACTCGAGGAAGTCTATGGCTACACCTTC. The V call is TRBV18, the J call TRBJ1-2; the D is unclear. This CDR3 comprises 14 residues. V lost 1 base and J 4 bases, leaving 10 bases between the germline ends. Germline values: CDR1 KGHSH, CDR2 LQKENI.

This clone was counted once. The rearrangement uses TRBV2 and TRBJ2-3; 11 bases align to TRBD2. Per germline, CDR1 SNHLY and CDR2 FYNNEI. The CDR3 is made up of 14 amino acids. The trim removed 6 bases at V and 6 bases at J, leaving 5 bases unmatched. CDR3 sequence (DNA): TGTGCCAGCAGCACTAGCGGGGGTCGGGATACGCAGTATTTT. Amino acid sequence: CASSTSGGRDTQYF.

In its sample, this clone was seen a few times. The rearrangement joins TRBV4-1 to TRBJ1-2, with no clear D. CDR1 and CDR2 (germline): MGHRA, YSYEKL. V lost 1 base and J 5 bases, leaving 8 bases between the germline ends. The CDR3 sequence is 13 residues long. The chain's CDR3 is CASSQASWYGYTF. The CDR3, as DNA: TGCGCCAGCAGCCAAGCAAGCTGGTATGGCTACACCTTC.

CDR3 residues: CASSQYGTGQPQHF. For the CDR3, the DNA is TGTGCCAGCAGCCAATATGGGACAGGTCAGCCCCAGCATTTT. The gene calls are TRBV3-1 (or the pseudogene TRBV3-2) and TRBJ1-5; 8 bases are a match to TRBD1. The junction had 3 bases not matched to a gene; V was cut back by 2 bases and J by 6 bases. Germline loops: CDR1 LGHDT, CDR2 YNNKEL (reference sequence). CDR3 length: 14 residues.